These 7 T cell receptor beta chains were all obtained from the same sample, sequenced in a study of shared clonotypes between healthy human individuals. Libraries were prepared by immunoSEQ multiplex PCR; TCRdb keeps only in-frame clonotypes and omits some of them. The data show around 2.5 million clones, approximately 93% seen once. The source material was naive CD4+ T cells from PBMCs. Subset indicated: CD45RA+ positively selected. These receptors all stem from a young man in good health. Some clones in this sample may be carry-over from other donors' samples.

This clone turned up a few times. The sample carries other DNA sequences with the same CDR3. This chain uses TRBV2 with TRBJ2-7, with 11 bases that match TRBD2. The length of the CDR3 is 14 residues. V dropped 4 bases and J dropped 2; count of bases not matched to a gene: 1. Germline V gene sequence: CDR1 SNHLY, CDR2 FYNNEI. CDR3 in amino acids: CASSVAGGPYEQYF. For the CDR3, the DNA is TGTGCCAGCAGTGTAGCGGGAGGGCCCTACGAGCAGTACTTC.

The rearrangement joins TRBV5-1 to TRBJ2-1; 11 nucleotides agree with TRBD2. V lost 3 bases, J lost 9 bases, and 8 bases stayed unmatched. Germline values: CDR1 SGHRS, CDR2 YFSETQ. There are 15 residues in the CDR3. The CDR3, as DNA: TGCGCCAGCAGCTGGAATAGCGGGAGGGTAGCTGAGCAGTTCTTC. Translation gives CASSWNSGRVAEQFF. The full variable domain, in which reference TRBV5-1 and TRBJ2-1 provide the parts outside the CDR3, is KAGVTQTPRYLIKTRGQQVTLSCSPISGHRSVSWYQQTPGQGLQFLFEYFSETQRNKGNFPGRFSGRQFSNSRSEMNVSTLELGDSALYLCASSWNSGRVAEQFFGPGTRLTVL.

The V call is TRBV28, the J call TRBJ2-6; the D gene is possibly TRBD2 (6 bases). The ends were cut back, 6 bases at V and 4 bases at J, with 16 bases in the middle. Per the germline V gene, CDR1 is MDHEN and CDR2 is SYDVKM. CDR3 length: 16 residues. CDR3 DNA: TGTGCCAGCAGGGGTTGGGAGGCGGACGGGGCCAACGTCCTGACTTTC. Translation gives CASRGWEADGANVLTF.

V usage is TRBV18 and J usage is TRBJ1-2; possible D gene TRBD1, 6 bases. The CDR3 sequence is 13 residues long. V was trimmed by 2 bases and J by 11 bases, leaving 15 bases between them. The germline gives CDR1 KGHSH, CDR2 LQKENI. CDR3 in DNA: TGTGCCAGCTCACCAATGGACGGGGGGCGGTACACCTTC. Amino acids: CASSPMDGGRYTF.

The chain combines TRBV9 with TRBJ2-7; 8 positions match TRBD1. The CDR3 is 15 amino acids. The junction had 8 bases not matched to a gene; V was cut back by 4 bases and J by 2 bases. Germline values: CDR1 SGDLS, CDR2 YYNGEE. DNA for the CDR3: TGTGCCAGCAGCCCGCAGGGGGCTTATCCCTACGAGCAGTACTTC. Translating gives CASSPQGAYPYEQYF.

The chain recombines TRBV7-9 with TRBJ2-3, with 9 bases identical to TRBD2. Trimming cost V 3 bases and J 3 bases; bases outside gene matches: 7. The length of the CDR3 is 16 residues. Germline V gene data show CDR1 as SEHNR and CDR2 as FQNEAQ (reference sequence). The CDR3: CASSFGAGGGTDTQYF. CDR3 bases: TGTGCCAGCAGCTTCGGAGCGGGAGGAGGGACAGATACGCAGTATTTT. The whole variable domain, filled in from reference TRBV7-9 and TRBJ2-3, reads DTGVSQNPRHKITKRGQNVTFRCDPISEHNRLYWYRQTLGQGPEFLTYFQNEAQLEKSRLLSDRFSAERPKGSFSTLEIQRTEQGDSAMYLCASSFGAGGGTDTQYFGPGTRLTVL.

The chain uses TRBV2 and TRBJ1-5, with TRBD1 as a possible D gene (5 bases). The germline V and J ends were trimmed by 5 bases and 16 bases, with 18 bases remaining between them. The CDR3 sequence is 12 residues long. Germline V CDR1 and CDR2: SNHLY, FYNNEI. The CDR3 reads CASSTRELSHHF. For the CDR3, the DNA is TGTGCCAGCAGTACCAGGGAGTTGAGTCATCATTTT.